This T cell receptor (beta chain) is drawn from a study of cytomegalovirus exposure and HLA in healthy donors. The data were produced by immunoSEQ multiplex PCR, yet TCRdb's version contains in-frame clones alone and is incomplete. In the table there are 100,000 to 150,000 clones, 89% of which are singletons. The CDR3 totals 13 residues. Germline assignment: CDR1 SGHAT and CDR2 FQNNGV. Trimming took 5 bases from V and 4 from J, leaving 11 bases between them. The donors were part of the validation cohort of more than 90 subjects. That cohort was separate from the first cohort, which comprised 700 or so subjects.

The specimen sequenced was PBMCs. The chain joins TRBV11-2 to TRBJ1-1, with TRBD1 as a possible D gene (5 bases). The clonotype originates from a woman aged 18-29 years in good health and CMV-seronegative. The CDR3 DNA is TGTGCCAGCAGCCTAACAGGCGTCACTGAAGCTTTCTTT. As protein: CASSLTGVTEAFF.